This T cell receptor beta chain was found in a study of blood T cell repertoires in COVID-19. On the study more broadly: Specimens from acute and convalescent COVID-19 originated in the United States, Italy and Spain. Sources were T cells, B-cell-depleted T cells, or PBMCs; the material itself was cDNA or gDNA.

Study processing details: For nucleated cells, counts were estimated from reference gene primer amplification. Sequencing used immunoSEQ multiplex PCR; TCRdb keeps in-frame clones, though not all of them. V and J calls and clone size are those listed in that table; D and trimming were worked out from the DNA. The table shows some 530,000 clones, with 70% to 90% occurring only once. Germline-derived CDR1 and CDR2 are SGDLS and YYNGEE. This CDR3 has 14 residues. The V end lost 0 bases, the J end lost 7 bases, and 10 bases lay between the germline ends. V is TRBV9 and J is TRBJ2-2; D unresolved. Material: peripheral blood. The origin of this receptor is a human donor in a cohort sampled during active COVID-19. The CDR3 DNA is TGTGCCAGCAGCGTAGGAGTGTTCTTCGGGGAGCTGTTTTTT. It specifies CASSVGVFFGELFF.